One sample yielded the 15 T cell receptor beta chains listed below, sequenced in a study of T cells in Graves' hyperthyroidism and ophthalmopathy. Amplification yielded TCR beta CDR3 regions, with RNA transcripts as the source. HTBI primers were employed in a first-round RT-PCR of the TCR CDR3. TCRdb used MiXCR to reprocess the multiplex PCR reads, holding one entry per CDR3 protein. The sample lists about 350,000 distinct CDR3 sequences, roughly 20% seen once, with around 15% in the top ten. Sequences were obtained from blood. These receptors all come from a woman aged 40 to 49 with Graves' ophthalmopathy.

This clonotype was seen ten or more times. The rearrangement joins TRBV27 to TRBJ1-5; weak D call: TRBD1 (6 bases). The CDR3 has 17 residues. Trimming took off 4 bases at V and 1 base at J, with 17 bases between the two ends. Germline V gene data show CDR1 as MNHEY and CDR2 as SMNVEV (reference sequence). CDR3 DNA: TGTGCCAGCAGTTCATACAGGGAAACCTTAAGCAATCAGCCCCAGCATTTT. This codes for CASSSYRETLSNQPQHF.

There are many counts of this clonotype. V and J are TRBV29-1 and TRBJ1-2, with 7 bases fitting TRBD1. Germline CDR1 is SQVTM and CDR2 is ANQGSEA. V trimming: 4 bases; J trimming: 5 bases; junction bases outside the gene matches: 13. This CDR3 contains 15 residues. This CDR3 is CSVVTPHRGNYGYTF. The CDR3 nucleotides read TGCAGCGTTGTTACGCCCCACAGGGGTAATTATGGCTACACCTTC.

This clonotype was seen many times. The rearrangement joins TRBV29-1 to TRBJ2-7; maybe TRBD2 (6 bases). Germline V gives CDR1 SQVTM, CDR2 ANQGSEA. V lost 6 bases and J 4 bases, leaving 13 bases between the germline ends. The CDR3 consists of 12 residues. The CDR3 DNA is TGCAGCGTACGACTAGGTCGGTACGAGCAGTACTTC. As protein: CSVRLGRYEQYF.

Of note for this clonotype: A much more abundant neighbour one base away suggests this may be a read error. Since no conserved phenylalanine or tryptophan closes the CDR3, a read error is the likely cause. This chain links TRBV7-9 with TRBJ2-5; D gene uncertain. Trimming took 2 bases from V and 5 from J, leaving 12 bases between them. The germline V gene encodes CDR1 SEHNR and CDR2 FQNEAQ (reference sequence). The CDR3 covers 14 residues. The CDR3 is CASSLPGRAETQYL. CDR3 nucleotides: TGTGCCAGCAGCTTACCAGGCCGGGCGGAGACCCAGTACCTC.

This clonotype has at least ten counts. The chain combines TRBV5-5 with TRBJ2-2, with D tentatively TRBD1 (7 bases). Between the trimmed V and J ends, which lost 4 bases and 10 bases, there was a span of 14 bases. This CDR3 has 13 residues. Germline CDR1 reads SGHKS; CDR2 reads YYEKEE (reference sequence). The CDR3 loop is CASSLRGVAELFF. CDR3 DNA sequence: TGTGCCAGCAGCCTCAGGGGGGTTGCGGAGCTGTTTTTT.

This clonotype has ten or more counts. V is TRBV6-1 and J is TRBJ1-2; TRBD1 might be the D (5 bases). Germline V lookup: CDR1 MNHNS, CDR2 SASEGT. CDR3 length: 15 amino acids. The germline V and J ends were trimmed by 2 bases and 8 bases, with 18 bases remaining between them. The chain's CDR3 is CASSEPSGGLKGYTF. The CDR3 DNA reads as TGTGCCAGCAGTGAACCCAGCGGGGGGTTAAAGGGCTACACCTTC.

This clonotype was recorded many times. The chain links TRBV10-3 to TRBJ1-5; tentative D call: TRBD1 (6 bases). Trimming took 6 bases from V and 2 from J, leaving 11 bases between them. Germline V gene sequence: CDR1 ENHRY, CDR2 SYGVKD. The CDR3 is made up of 14 amino acids. The CDR3 DNA follows: TGTGCCATCAGGGACAGCGGGGGCAATCAGCCCCAGCATTTT. Its translation: CAIRDSGGNQPQHF.

This clonotype has ten or more counts. The V and J genes are TRBV11-2 and TRBJ2-7; tentative D call: TRBD1 (5 bases). CDR1 is SGHAT, CDR2 FQNNGV, per germline. Trimming pared 2 bases from V and 5 bases from J, leaving 13 bases between. This CDR3 has 14 amino acids. CDR3 protein: CASSLWLGVDEQYF. As DNA, the CDR3 is TGTGCCAGCAGCTTATGGTTAGGGGTTGACGAGCAGTACTTC.

This clonotype was seen at least ten times. The rearrangement joins TRBV27 to TRBJ1-1; the D gene is possibly TRBD1 (6 bases). The CDR3 has 16 residues. V was cut by 3 bases and J by 0 bases, with 14 bases left in between. Germline V gives CDR1 MNHEY, CDR2 SMNVEV (reference sequence). In DNA, the CDR3 is TGTGCCAGCAGTTTGTATCTTACAGGGTTGAACACTGAAGCTTTCTTT. As protein: CASSLYLTGLNTEAFF.

This clonotype was counted ten times or more. The genes are TRBV19 and TRBJ2-7, with 11 bases lining up with TRBD1. CDR1 and CDR2 (germline): LNHDA, SQIVND (reference sequence). Germline trimming cut 8 bases from V and 6 bases from J; bases unmatched to any gene: 6. The CDR3 spans 13 residues. As DNA, the CDR3 is TGTGCCAGTCGGCGGACAGGGGGCGCCGAGCAGTACTTC. Protein: CASRRTGGAEQYF.

Ten or more counts support this clonotype. The chain employs TRBV19 and TRBJ1-1; D uncertain. Between the trimmed V and J ends, which lost 4 bases and 0 bases, there was a span of 18 bases. The CDR3 has 17 residues. Germline assignment: CDR1 LNHDA and CDR2 SQIVND (reference sequence). The CDR3 region is CASSTDGWPGLNTEAFF. CDR3 DNA: TGTGCCAGTAGTACTGACGGGTGGCCCGGGCTGAACACTGAAGCTTTCTTT.

This clonotype has a count of ten or more. The chain joins TRBV27 to TRBJ2-7, with TRBD2 matching over 9 bases. The V gene end was trimmed by 5 bases and the J gene end by 2 bases; junction bases not matched to a gene: 10. In germline, CDR1 is MNHEY, CDR2 SMNVEV (reference sequence). CDR3 length: 16 amino acids. Here the CDR3 DNA reads TGTGCCAGCAGTAGAGCTTTAGCGGGAGACGCCTACGAGCAGTACTTC. Amino acid sequence: CASSRALAGDAYEQYF.

This clonotype was recorded many times. The V call is TRBV20-1, the J call TRBJ1-2; the D is unclear. Trimming removed 0 bases at V and 9 bases at J, with 8 bases between. The germline V gene has CDR1 DFQATT and CDR2 SNEGSKA (reference sequence). The CDR3 extends over 11 amino acids. For the CDR3, the DNA is TGCAGTGCTAGAGATCCGGGCCGCTACACCTTC. Its translation is CSARDPGRYTF.

At least ten counts were recorded for this clonotype. The chain recombines TRBV6-1 with TRBJ2-7; TRBD2 aligns across 7 bases. The CDR3 has 14 amino acids. Germline CDR1 reads MNHNS; CDR2 reads SASEGT. Trimming cost V 5 bases and J 4 bases; bases outside gene matches: 8. The CDR3 loop is CASSPGLPIYEQYF. The CDR3 DNA follows: TGTGCCAGCAGTCCGGGACTACCTATATACGAGCAGTACTTC.

This clonotype was seen at least ten times. This chain joins TRBV6-2 or TRBV6-3 and TRBJ2-7; tentative D call: TRBD2 (5 bases). The CDR3 has 15 residues. V dropped 0 bases and J dropped 1 base, with 10 bases sitting between them. Germline lookup yields CDR1 MNHEY and CDR2 SVGEGT. CDR3 nucleotide sequence: TGTGCCAGCAGTTACTCCGCTACGGGATCCTACGAGCAGTACTTC. Translated, it gives CASSYSATGSYEQYF.